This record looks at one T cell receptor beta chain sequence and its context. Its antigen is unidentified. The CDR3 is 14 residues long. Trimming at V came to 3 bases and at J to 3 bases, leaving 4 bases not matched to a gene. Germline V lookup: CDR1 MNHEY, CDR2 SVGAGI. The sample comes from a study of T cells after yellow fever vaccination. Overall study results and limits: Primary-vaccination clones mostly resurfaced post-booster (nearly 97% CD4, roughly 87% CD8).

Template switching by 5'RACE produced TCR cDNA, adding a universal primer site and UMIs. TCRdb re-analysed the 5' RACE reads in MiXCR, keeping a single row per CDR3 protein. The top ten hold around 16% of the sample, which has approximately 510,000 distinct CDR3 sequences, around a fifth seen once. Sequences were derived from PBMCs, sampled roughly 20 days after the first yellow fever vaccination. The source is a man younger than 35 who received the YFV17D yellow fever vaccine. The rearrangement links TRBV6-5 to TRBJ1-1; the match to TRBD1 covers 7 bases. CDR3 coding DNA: TGTGCCAGCAGTTATGTTCAGGGGGACACTGAAGCTTTCTTT. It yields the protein CASSYVQGDTEAFF.